The present entry profiles one T cell receptor (beta chain) with its context. The data are from a study of cytomegalovirus exposure and HLA in healthy donors. The PCR made use of 60 Vbeta and 13 Jbeta primers. TCRdb's copy holds only in-frame clones and misses some; the assay was immunoSEQ multiplex PCR. Of some 140,000 clones listed, approximately 79% were seen once; the top ten hold 1.1%. This CDR3 contains 14 residues. Trimming removed 5 bases from V and 8 bases from J; junction bases left unmatched: 9. CDR1 and CDR2 from the germline V gene are SEHNR and FQNEAQ (reference sequence). The sample comprised PBMCs. This chain joins TRBV7-9 and TRBJ1-5; TRBD1 matches at 7 bases. This clonotype originated in a male donor in good health and CMV-seronegative. The CDR3 reads CASSRGQDAEPQHF. CDR3 bases: TGTGCCAGCAGCCGCGGACAGGATGCAGAGCCCCAGCATTTT.